This TCR beta chain is from a study of OX40 agonist ivuxolimab in advanced cancers. Broadly, across the study: Ivuxolimab was an agonistic, fully human IgG2 monoclonal antibody directed against OX40 (CD134), a costimulatory receptor. Partial responses were achieved by three dose-escalation patients, of whom one had hepatocellular carcinoma and two had cutaneous melanoma. Intravenous ivuxolimab was administered to patients every 2 weeks at six dose levels: 0.01, 0.1, 0.3, 1.5, 3 and 10 mg/kg. Of the roughly 52 dose-escalation patients, hepatocellular carcinoma was present in about 20, melanoma in approximately 15, renal cell carcinoma in 9 and head and neck cancer in 9. In the dose-escalation cohort, 70% to 90% of patients were male, and the mean age was approximately 60 years with a range of roughly 20 to 79. The purpose of peripheral TCRbeta sequencing was to test whether ivuxolimab changed TCR sequence diversity and led to clonal T-cell expansion. The monotherapy dose-escalation portion (N = 52 patients) of the phase I ivuxolimab trial is reported in the paper. Prior anti-PD-1, anti-PD-L1 or anti-CTLA-4 therapy was permitted, and about two fifths of dose-escalation patients had received checkpoint inhibitors.

Genomic DNA was isolated from the sorted cells so that the TCRbeta CDR3 region could be sequenced. The immunoSEQ Assay was used to sequence the TCRbeta CDR3 regions. TCRdb carries this immuneACCESS record with in-frame sequences only. Its versions omit some clonotypes, under half of them owing to an unresolved V gene in the studies checked, with the rest unexplained. The sample table contains approximately 22,000 clones; only one count was recorded for 85% of them. Together, the top ten hold approximately 35% of the sample. Patients with a history of autoimmune disease or receiving systemic immunosuppression were excluded from the trial. Peripheral blood for TCR sequencing was collected from all dose cohorts at baseline, on cycle 4 day 1, and on cycle 7 day 1. The samples were taken from a phase I, first-in-human, multicenter, open-label dose-escalation trial of ivuxolimab. Adults with locally advanced or metastatic melanoma, renal cell, hepatocellular, or head and neck squamous cell carcinoma were enrolled in the trial. CD4+ and CD8+ T cells were sorted separately from peripheral blood before TCR sequencing.

As concerns this clone: Its antigen has not been determined. The record has no base qualities; no much larger clone is one base away.

The CDR3 runs 13 amino acids, cysteine and phenylalanine included. Only the CDR3 region is kept as DNA, spanning 39 bases read in frame from base 1. The germline V gene (reference sequence) gives CDR1 as MNHEY and CDR2 as SMNVEV. V lost 6 bases and J lost 9 bases, and the count of bases not matched to a germline gene is 11. Study-wide conclusions, independent of this receptor: On average, CD8+ T cells showed more expanded clones than CD4+ T cells after ivuxolimab. Low levels of normalized T-cell clonal expansion were also seen in some patients who did not respond. In the 0.1-3.0 mg/kg groups, partial responders had among the lowest normalized peripheral clonal expansion, particularly in CD8+ T cells. Antigen specificity was not determined for the clonally expanded peripheral T cells. At doses of 0.1 to 3.0 mg/kg, clonal expansion of both CD4+ and CD8+ T cells in blood was seen between baseline and week 6.

The sequence joins TRBV27 to TRBJ2-7; TRBD1 fits 7 bases in the junction. The sample consisted of CD4+ or CD8+ T cells sorted from blood, taken in a trial of the OX40 agonist ivuxolimab. This receptor was taken from an adult with an advanced solid tumor such as melanoma, head and neck, liver or kidney cancer. The CDR3 in this case is CASRLIQGMSQYF. The DNA reads TGTGCCAGCAGACTCATACAGGGGATGTCGCAGTACTTC.